This TCR beta chain was retrieved from a study of blood T cells in healthy people across ages. Germline CDR1 SGHRS, CDR2 YFSETQ. The CDR3 spans 14 residues. This clonotype was seen many times. The junction and the germline gene differ at one end; a read error may be behind it. It was with a sample-barcoded 5' primer and a J-beta primer mix that a second PCR of roughly 6 to 11 cycles was run. MiXCR was run by TCRdb on the 5' RACE reads, yielding one entry per CDR3 protein. Of almost 1 million distinct CDR3 sequences in the sample, just over 50% are singletons; the top ten hold about 22%. What was sequenced was blood. This rearrangement joins TRBV5-1 to TRBJ2-5; 8 bases map to TRBD2. This clonotype was obtained from a woman aged 60 to 75 in good health. CDR3 sequence: CASSSTSGQETQYF. CDR3 nucleotide sequence: TGTGCCAGCAGCTCAACTAGCGGCCAAGAGACCCAGTACTTC.